The 18 T cell receptor beta chains presented below share a single source sample, sequenced in a study of cytomegalovirus exposure and HLA in healthy donors. A multiplex PCR was run with 60 Vbeta primers and 13 Jbeta primers. The data were produced by immunoSEQ multiplex PCR, yet TCRdb's version contains in-frame clones alone and is incomplete. The sample yields more than 95,000 clones, around 85% seen once. Sequences were obtained from PBMCs. The source is a man aged 18 to 30 in good health and CMV-seropositive.

The rearrangement joins TRBV13 to TRBJ2-2; 10 bases match TRBD2. The germline V gene encodes CDR1 PRHDT and CDR2 FYEKMQ (reference sequence). This CDR3 region has 14 residues. Germline trimming cut 5 bases from V and 6 bases from J; bases unmatched to any gene: 3. The chain's CDR3 is CASSPSGRAGELFF. CDR3 nucleotide sequence: TGTGCCAGCAGCCCTAGCGGGAGAGCCGGGGAGCTGTTTTTT. Full variable domain (remainder filled in from reference TRBV13 and TRBJ2-2): AAGVIQSPRHLIKEKRETATLKCYPIPRHDTVYWYQQGPGQDPQFLISFYEKMQSDKGSIPDRFSAQQFSDYHSELNMSSLELGDSALYFCASSPSGRAGELFFGEGSRLTVL.

The J gene is TRBJ2-2, the V gene TRBV19; the D is unclear. The CDR3 totals 13 residues. Germline V CDR1 and CDR2: LNHDA, SQIVND (reference sequence). Trimming removed 5 bases at V and 6 bases at J, with 10 bases between. The CDR3 loop is CASSPIHAGELFF. CDR3 nucleotide sequence: TGTGCCAGTAGTCCCATCCATGCCGGGGAGCTGTTTTTT.

This clone has just one count. The chain is built from TRBV7-2 and TRBJ2-1; D is uncertain. V was pared by 1 base and J by 8 bases, with 12 bases between. CDR3 length: 14 residues. Germline V gives CDR1 SGHTA, CDR2 FQGNSA. The CDR3 DNA sequence: TGTGCCAGCAGCTTAGGTTTCGGTTTGGATGAGCAGTTCTTC. Protein: CASSLGFGLDEQFF.

The chain combines TRBV30 with TRBJ2-1, with TRBD2 matching 7 bases. V was clipped by 2 bases and J by 5 bases; unmatched bases: 9. The CDR3 has 15 residues. Germline-derived CDR1 and CDR2 are GTSNPN and SVGIG (reference sequence). The CDR3 here is CAWSPGSGGNNEQFF. Here the CDR3 DNA reads TGTGCCTGGAGTCCGGGGTCGGGGGGAAACAATGAGCAGTTCTTC.

This chain links TRBV19 with TRBJ1-1, with TRBD1 matching over 9 bases. The CDR3 extends over 15 amino acids. Per germline, CDR1 LNHDA and CDR2 SQIVND (reference sequence). Trimming at V came to 6 bases and at J to 7 bases, leaving 12 bases not matched to a gene. The CDR3 region is CASSYRGRRDHEAFF. As DNA, the CDR3 is TGTGCCAGTAGCTACAGGGGGCGAAGAGACCATGAAGCTTTCTTT.

This clone appeared a few times. The chain links TRBV25-1 to TRBJ2-1, with 12 positions matching TRBD2. Losses at the gene ends were 3 bases for V and 6 bases for J; bases not matched to a gene: 3. The germline V gene encodes CDR1 MGHDK and CDR2 SYGVNS. The CDR3 consists of 15 residues. The CDR3 DNA reads as TGTGCCAGCAGTGACCCGGGACTAGCGGGCAATGAGCAGTTCTTC. Translated: CASSDPGLAGNEQFF.

V and J are TRBV5-1 and TRBJ1-1; 7 nucleotides line up with TRBD1. V shed 3 bases, J shed 0 bases, and the junction held 17 bases outside the gene matches. Per germline, CDR1 SGHRS and CDR2 YFSETQ. This CDR3 comprises 19 residues. CDR3 bases: TGCGCCAGCAGCTATAACCGACCCCACAGGGGTAACCTGAACACTGAAGCTTTCTTT. It translates to CASSYNRPHRGNLNTEAFF.

In this sample, this clone turned up a few times. The chain uses TRBV11-2 and TRBJ1-1; D ambiguous. The CDR3 runs to 15 residues. V was pared by 5 bases and J by 5 bases, with 18 bases between. The germline gives CDR1 SGHAT, CDR2 FQNNGV. The CDR3: CASSPGSMSVTEAFF. CDR3 nucleotide sequence: TGTGCCAGCAGCCCAGGCTCCATGTCGGTGACTGAAGCTTTCTTT.

V is TRBV2 and J is TRBJ1-1; perhaps TRBD1 as D (5 bases). Germline-derived CDR1 and CDR2 are SNHLY and FYNNEI. The V gene lost 5 bases and the J gene lost 7 bases, with 14 bases spanning the gap. This CDR3 has 13 amino acids. The CDR3 bases are TGTGCCAGCAGTAAGACAGAAAGCATTGAAGCTTTCTTT. As protein: CASSKTESIEAFF.

V usage is TRBV10-1 and J usage is TRBJ2-1; 16 bases agree with TRBD2. The CDR3 spans 21 residues. Looked up from germline, CDR1 is WNHNN and CDR2 is SYGVQD (reference sequence). With V trimmed by 0 bases and J by 10 bases, 18 bases remained unmatched. CDR3 in amino acids: CASSESVNSVGTSGGAREQFF. The DNA of the CDR3 is TGCGCCAGCAGTGAGTCGGTTAACTCGGTTGGGACTAGCGGGGGGGCACGGGAGCAGTTCTTC.

The chain combines TRBV7-6 with TRBJ2-5, with 14 bases fitting TRBD2. The CDR3 has 16 amino acids. The ends lost 4 bases at V and 1 base at J; junction bases unmatched: 2. Germline CDR1 and CDR2: SGHVS and FNYEAQ. In nucleotides, the CDR3 is TGTGCCAGCAGCTCTGGACTAGCGGGGGGCCAAGAGACCCAGTACTTC. Its translation is CASSSGLAGGQETQYF.

The chain links TRBV7-8 to TRBJ2-2, with 7 bases identical to TRBD1. V lost 3 bases to trimming and J lost 5 bases; unmatched junction nucleotides: 6. CDR1 and CDR2 from the germline V gene are SGHVS and FQNEAQ. This CDR3 has 15 residues. The chain's CDR3 is CASSFRTGYTGELFF. DNA of the CDR3: TGTGCCAGCAGCTTTCGGACAGGTTATACCGGGGAGCTGTTTTTT. The complete variable domain, with remaining parts taken from reference TRBV7-8 and TRBJ2-2, reads GAGVSQSPRYKVAKRGQDVALRCDPISGHVSLFWYQQALGQGPEFLTYFQNEAQLDKSGLPSDRFFAERPEGSVSTLKIQRTQQEDSAVYLCASSFRTGYTGELFFGEGSRLTVL.

This chain links TRBV19 with TRBJ1-5; 9 bases line up with TRBD1. CDR3 length equals 18 residues. Germline V gene data show CDR1 as LNHDA and CDR2 as SQIVND (reference sequence). Unmatched junction bases numbered 18, after V lost 5 bases and J lost 7 bases. The CDR3, as DNA: TGTGCCAGTAGTGTCTTGACTAAGGACAGGGGATGGGAACAGCCCCAGCATTTT. Translation gives CASSVLTKDRGWEQPQHF.

Notes on this clone: This sample also contains other DNA sequences that code for the same CDR3. This chain uses TRBV6-5 with TRBJ2-2, with TRBD2 matching over 9 bases. The CDR3 consists of 12 residues. From germline, CDR1 is MNHEY and CDR2 SVGAGI. V trimming: 11 bases; J trimming: 6 bases; junction bases outside the gene matches: 4. The CDR3: CAVRLAAGELFF. The CDR3 DNA sequence: TGTGCCGTAAGACTAGCGGCCGGGGAGCTGTTTTTT.

About this clone: In the same sample, other DNA sequences code for this CDR3. The gene calls are TRBV5-1 and TRBJ1-2; the D is unclear. The V end lost 0 bases, the J end lost 4 bases, and 4 bases lay between the germline ends. Germline assignment: CDR1 SGHRS and CDR2 YFSETQ. The CDR3 is made up of 12 amino acids. CDR3 protein: CASSLDGYGYTF. In nucleotides, the CDR3 is TGCGCCAGCAGCTTGGACGGCTATGGCTACACCTTC.

This clone was counted between two and nine times. V gene TRBV20-1 combines with J gene TRBJ2-5; 8 positions agree with TRBD2. The J segment lost 7 bases and the V segment lost 5 bases, leaving 3 bases of the junction unmatched. CDR3 length: 11 amino acids. From germline, CDR1 is DFQATT and CDR2 SNEGSKA (reference sequence). The CDR3 region has the DNA TGCAGTGCTGACGGGGGGGGGACCCAGTACTTC. This encodes CSADGGGTQYF.

The rearrangement joins TRBV10-3 to TRBJ2-7, with TRBD1 matching 8 bases. Germline CDR1 is ENHRY and CDR2 is SYGVKD. This CDR3 has 13 residues. Trimming at V came to 10 bases and at J to 3 bases, leaving 8 bases not matched to a gene. CDR3 region: CASKTGEVYEQYF. CDR3 in DNA: TGTGCCAGCAAGACAGGGGAGGTCTACGAGCAGTACTTC.

CDR3 residues: CASSRAGQGRTEAFF. CDR3 DNA: TGCGCCAGCAGCCGAGCGGGACAGGGGAGGACTGAAGCTTTCTTT. V gene TRBV4-3 combines with J gene TRBJ1-1; 10 nucleotides match TRBD1. The CDR3 loop spans 15 amino acids. The germline gives CDR1 LGHNA, CDR2 YSLEER. The ends lost 4 bases at V and 5 bases at J; junction bases unmatched: 7.